The source of this T cell receptor (beta chain) is a study of blood T cell repertoires in COVID-19 (dated by TCRdb to the early 2020s). About the study as a whole: Samples from collaborators originated in the United States, Italy and Spain and spanned both the acute and convalescent phases of COVID-19. Samples were obtained from the ongoing ImmuneRACE study (first 160 participants) and from over 1,000 subjects provided by 6 global collaborators. Deeply sampled blood TCRbeta repertoires from subjects exposed to, actively infected with, or recovered from COVID-19 were included in the dataset. Where available, HLA class I and class II types were obtained from metadata supplied by the sample provider rather than from assay-based typing. The prospective study material was composed of cDNA or gDNA derived from T cells, B-cell-depleted T cells, or PBMCs. Nearly every sample came with metadata listing a de-identified subject ID, COVID-19 status, age in years and sex. A freely available public database, intended as a resource for researchers studying the immune response to SARS-CoV-2, is where the repertoires were released. Paper-wide results and their limitations: The quantity of clinical and demographic metadata differed by source and by participant and was supplied without curation.

A word on this clone: Its antigen target is currently unknown. Within one base of it there is no much larger clone, and no base qualities were kept.

TCRbeta CDR3 regions were amplified from genomic DNA using the immunoSEQ Assay, a bias-controlled multiplex PCR. Turning to the authors' computational methods: The number of nucleated cells in each sample was estimated from the amplification of reference gene primers within the assay. Sequence reads were collapsed and filtered to measure the absolute abundance of every unique TCRbeta CDR3 rearrangement. For each sample, productive Simpson clonality was calculated as the square root of Simpson's diversity index across productive rearrangements. Sourced from immuneACCESS, this table was stored by TCRdb with only in-frame sequences that have V and J called. A share of the clones is absent; for the studies checked, an unresolved V gene accounts for under half, and the remainder has no known explanation. Clone size and V and J calls were adopted from that table, with D and trimming inferred from the DNA. This sample holds 220,000 or so clones; 84% were observed only once. The leading ten clones occupy less than 6.5% of the sample.

CDR3 length: 14 amino acids, cysteine to phenylalanine. The retained sequence is limited to the CDR3, 42 bases, with the frame set at the first base. The germline V gene gives CDR1 as SGDLS and CDR2 as YYNGEE. V is shortened by 0 bases, J by 3 bases, and the region joining them spans 9 bases. Another Seattle source contributed samples from volunteer blood donors who had recovered from COVID-19. The collaborating institutions used their own protocols to collect whole blood in K2EDTA tubes. Collaborator samples were shipped for TCRbeta analysis as frozen whole blood, isolated PBMCs, or DNA extracted from either sample type.

Sequencing was carried out using peripheral blood. The V and J genes are TRBV9 and TRBJ1-2; the D segment could be TRBD1, given 5 matching bases. This TCR derives from a woman between 55 and 75 years old who had recovered from COVID-19. DNA sequence: TGTGCCAGCAGCGTAGCCGCAGGGCACTATGGCTACACCTTC. It encodes CASSVAAGHYGYTF.